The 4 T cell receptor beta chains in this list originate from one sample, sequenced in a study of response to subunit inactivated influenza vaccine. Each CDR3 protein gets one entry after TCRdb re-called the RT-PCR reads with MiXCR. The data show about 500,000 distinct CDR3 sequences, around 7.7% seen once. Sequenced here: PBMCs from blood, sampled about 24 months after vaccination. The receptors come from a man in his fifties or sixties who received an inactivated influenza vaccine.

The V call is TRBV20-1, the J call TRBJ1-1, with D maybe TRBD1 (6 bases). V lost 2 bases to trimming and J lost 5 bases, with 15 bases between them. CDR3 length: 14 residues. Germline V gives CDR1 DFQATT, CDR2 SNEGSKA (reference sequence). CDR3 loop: CSARQGAQGTEAFF. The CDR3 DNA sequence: TGCAGTGCTAGACAGGGCGCCCAGGGGACTGAAGCTTTCTTT.

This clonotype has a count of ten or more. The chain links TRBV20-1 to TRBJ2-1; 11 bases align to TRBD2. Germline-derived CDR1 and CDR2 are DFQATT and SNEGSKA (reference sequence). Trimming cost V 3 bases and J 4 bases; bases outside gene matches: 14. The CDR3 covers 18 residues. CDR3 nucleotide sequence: TGCAGTGCTAGGCTTTTAGGGACTAGCGGAATGAAGTACAATGAGCAGTTCTTC. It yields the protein CSARLLGTSGMKYNEQFF.

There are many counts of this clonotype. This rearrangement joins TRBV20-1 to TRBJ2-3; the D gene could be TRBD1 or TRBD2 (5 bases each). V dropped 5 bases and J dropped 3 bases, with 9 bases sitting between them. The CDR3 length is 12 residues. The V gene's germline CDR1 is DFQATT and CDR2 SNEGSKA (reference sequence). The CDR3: CSARGPTDTQYF. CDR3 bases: TGCAGTGCTCGGGGCCCAACAGATACGCAGTATTTT.

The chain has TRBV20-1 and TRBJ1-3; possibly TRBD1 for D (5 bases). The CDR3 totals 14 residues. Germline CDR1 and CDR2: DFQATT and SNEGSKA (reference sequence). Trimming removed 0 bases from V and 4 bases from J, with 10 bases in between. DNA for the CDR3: TGCAGTGCTAGAGAGGCCAGGGCCGGAAACACCATATATTTT. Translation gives CSAREARAGNTIYF.